The source of this T cell receptor (beta chain) is a study of beta chain features in type 1 diabetes listed by TCRdb under 2018. With regard to the full study: Mean age, gender distribution, total cell number and subset yield were not different between patients and healthy donors. A total of around 110,000,000 sorted cells were examined across all samples, and RNA yield correlated strongly with the number of cells per subset. In the study, recently diagnosed type 1 diabetes patients and matched healthy donors were compared on the TCRB repertoires of their sorted circulating CD4+ T cell subsets. Naive and central memory subsets were obtained from all 30 or so donors, but regulatory and stem cell-like memory subsets were isolated from only 8 patients and roughly eight healthy donors.

A note on this clone: No antigen is known for it. No base quality values were provided; no much bigger clone lies one nucleotide off.

Findings and caveats that apply to the study as a whole: PCR may preferentially amplify shorter templates, but because patient and control samples were amplified and corrected together, any resulting skew would affect both groups equally. Naive, central memory and regulatory TCRB repertoires appeared to be more alike among patients than among healthy donors. At VDJ recombination sites, type 1 diabetes patients had fewer insertions and more deleted nucleotides, which implies abnormalities in thymic rearrangement. A moderate but significant shortening of TCRB CDR3 length was observed in type 1 diabetes patients in all four CD4+ subsets. Because cDNA was sequenced instead of genomic DNA, highly expressing activated cells could be over-represented, though the groups showed no difference in activation or CD3 levels. HLA sub-analyses involved small numbers of individuals, so any influence of HLA type on TCRB rearrangement remained unresolved.

The entire isolated RNA was reverse transcribed using the High Capacity cDNA Reverse Transcription Kit, and thus expressed TCRB transcripts were sequenced. Deep immunoSEQ sequencing was performed on naive, central memory and regulatory T cell samples, with an average of roughly 3.3 million total reads per sample. After sorted cells were lysed in RLT buffer, RNA was extracted with DNase-treated RNeasy Micro or Mini kits, with the choice depending on cell number. To prevent cross-contamination, each cell subset was processed individually, whereas patient and healthy donor samples were processed jointly. The immunoSEQ multiplex PCR was used to amplify TCRB sequences from cDNA, yielding 87-bp fragments that span the CDR3 region. Sequencing of the amplicons was performed on the Illumina HiSeq platform. Regarding the original processing steps: Synthetic template baselines were used to correct PCR bias computationally, reads within Hamming distance 2 were collapsed together, and singletons that could not be merged were discarded. Reads were aligned to IMGT to assign V, D and J genes, CDR3 length, and insertions or deletions at six rearrangement sites. Within each subset, clonotype counts were normalized to sorted cell number, after which true diversity and Gini coefficients were computed with the tcR R package. The overlap coefficient, calculated on TCRB nucleotide sequences, was used to measure repertoire sharing. Sourced from immuneACCESS, this table was stored by TCRdb with only in-frame sequences that have V and J called. A share of the clones is absent; for the studies checked, an unresolved V gene accounts for under half, and the remainder has no known explanation. V and J calls and clone size are as listed in that table; D and trimming were resolved from the DNA. The sample yields 310,000 or so clones; under 8.5% were counted once. The ten largest clones represent around 0.45% of the sample.

The germline V gene encodes CDR1 SEHNR and CDR2 FQNEAQ (reference sequence). The CDR3 sequence holds 17 residues, the cysteine and phenylalanine included. Of all the DNA, just the CDR3 is kept, 51 bases in frame from base 1. Germline trimming amounts to 5 bases on V and 1 base on J, with 12 as the count of junction bases outside the gene matches. Each donor gave one peripheral blood draw, averaging approximately 120 mL, which was collected into heparinised tubes. Using a panel that included CD45RO, CCR7, CD25, CD127, CD95 and CD27, naive, central memory, regulatory and stem cell-like memory CD4+ T cells were sorted on a BD FACSAria II. Every sorted population had a purity above 95%. Right away, PBMCs were isolated by Lymphoprep density gradient centrifugation and were stained directly, with no culture step. So that batch effects would be minimized, each experiment stained and sorted samples in pairs, pairing one healthy donor with one patient.

The rearranged chain carries TRBV7-9 and TRBJ2-3; TRBD1 agrees with 7 junctional bases. Sequences were obtained from central memory CD4+ T cells from blood. The sequence came from a woman aged 18 to 35 in good health. The CDR3 reads as follows: CASSLRLMGTGTDTQYF. The DNA sequence is as follows: TGTGCCAGCAGCCTGCGGTTGATGGGGACAGGCACAGATACGCAGTATTTT.